Listed below are T cell receptor beta chains from one sample, sequenced in a study of beta chain features in type 1 diabetes. TCRdb's copy holds only in-frame clones and misses some; the assay was immunoSEQ multiplex PCR. The repertoire holds 130,000 or so clones, roughly 9.7% seen once, with 0.55% to 0.75% in the top ten. The specimen was central memory CD4+ T cells from blood. These receptors were taken from a woman in her thirties or forties in good health. CDR3s include the opening cysteine and the closing phenylalanine or tryptophan. D genes are given only for firm matches. Clone size is not always given. Where it is, it says once, few, many or a class for expanded clones.

j_gene,abundance,v_gene,d_gene,CDR3nt,CDR3aa
TRBJ2-7,few,TRBV19,NA,TGTGCCAGTAGTCCCGGGGGACGGCTTCGCGGGAACGAGCAGTACTTC,CASSPGGRLRGNEQYF
TRBJ2-7,NA,TRBV5-1,TRBD1,TGCGCCAGCAGCCTGGGGCGGGACAGGATACTTTACGAGCAGTACTTC,CASSLGRDRILYEQYF
TRBJ2-7,NA,TRBV18,TRBD1,TGTGCCAGCTCATTGGGACAGGGAGGCGAGCAGTACTTC,CASSLGQGGEQYF
TRBJ2-2,NA,TRBV21-1,NA,TGTGCCAGCAGCTCCAGCAGGCTACCTACCGGGGAGCTGTTTTTT,CASSSSRLPTGELFF
TRBJ1-5,NA,TRBV5-4,TRBD1,TGTGCCAGCAGCTCACAGGGGGGACGGAATCAGCCCCAGCATTTT,CASSSQGGRNQPQHF
TRBJ1-4,few,TRBV18,NA,TGTGCCAGCTCCCCCGGAGGGGGGGATGAAAAACTGTTTTTT,CASSPGGGDEKLFF
TRBJ1-2,NA,TRBV25-1,NA,TGTGCCAGCAGTGAATCTTTCGGGCTCTCTAGCACCAAGGGAGGCTACACCTTC,CASSESFGLSSTKGGYTF
TRBJ2-2,few,TRBV5-1,TRBD2,TGCGCCAGCAGCTTCGGGACTAGCGGGGGTTCCAGGGAGCTGTTTTTT,CASSFGTSGGSRELFF
TRBJ2-3,few,TRBV6-1,TRBD2,TGTGCCAGCAGAGTTTGGCGGGGGGACACAGATACGCAGTATTTT,CASRVWRGDTDTQYF
TRBJ1-1,few,TRBV5-5,NA,TGTGCCAGCAGCGAGAACAGTGTTGAAGCTTTCTTT,CASSENSVEAFF
TRBJ2-5,few,TRBV5-1,NA,TGCGCCAGCAGCTTGGAAACCGCTAGCGCACGAACCCAGTACTTC,CASSLETASARTQYF
TRBJ2-2,few,TRBV7-2,NA,TGTGCCAGCAGCGTTTTTGAGCGCCTAACCGGGGAGCTGTTTTTT,CASSVFERLTGELFF
TRBJ2-3,NA,TRBV4-2,NA,TGTGCCAGCAGCCAAGAGGACTCCGCCACAGATACGCAGTATTTT,CASSQEDSATDTQYF
TRBJ2-1,few,TRBV29-1,TRBD1,TGCAGCGTTGAAGTAAAGGGGGCGTACAATGAGCAGTTCTTC,CSVEVKGAYNEQFF
TRBJ1-4,few,TRBV5-4,NA,TGTGCCAGCAGCTTGGGACAGATTAATGAAAAACTGTTTTTT,CASSLGQINEKLFF
TRBJ1-2,few,TRBV18,TRBD1,TGTGCCAGCTCACCACGAGTGACAGGGGGCGATGGCTACACCTTC,CASSPRVTGGDGYTF
TRBJ1-5,few,TRBV7-9,TRBD1,TGTGCCAGCAGCTTTTTTACCAGGGGGGTCGGACAGCCCCAGCATTTT,CASSFFTRGVGQPQHF
TRBJ2-5,NA,TRBV4-3,NA,TGCGCCAGCAGCCGCGGTCTTCAAGAGACCCAGTACTTC,CASSRGLQETQYF
TRBJ2-1,few,TRBV7-2,NA,TGTGCCAGCAGCTTAGGTGTGGCTAGTTACAATGAGCAGTTCTTC,CASSLGVASYNEQFF
TRBJ2-7,NA,TRBV10-3,TRBD1,TGTGCCATCAGTGGAGGCGCACAGGGGATGTACGAGCAGTACTTC,CAISGGAQGMYEQYF
TRBJ1-5,NA,TRBV7-9,NA,TGTGCCAGGAGTAGACAGCCCCAGCATTTT,CARSRQPQHF
TRBJ2-7,few,TRBV2,TRBD1,TGTGCCAGCAGTGGACAGGGGGTCGAGCAGTACTTC,CASSGQGVEQYF
TRBJ2-3,few,TRBV10-3,NA,TGTGCCATCAGCCGACTAGGTTCAGATACGCAGTATTTT,CAISRLGSDTQYF
TRBJ2-3,NA,TRBV10-3,TRBD2,TGTGCCATCAAAACTAGCGGGATCACAGATACGCAGTATTTT,CAIKTSGITDTQYF
TRBJ1-2,NA,TRBV6-1,NA,TGTGCCATCAGTGAGTCTACGGTCGGCTACACCTTC,CAISESTVGYTF
TRBJ1-1,NA,TRBV18,NA,TGTGCCAGCTCACCAGAGACAGCATATTTGAACACTGAAGCTTTCTTT,CASSPETAYLNTEAFF
TRBJ2-7,few,TRBV10-3,TRBD1,TGTGCCATCAGTGCTCAGGGGGCCTACGAGCAGTACTTC,CAISAQGAYEQYF
TRBJ2-3,NA,TRBV15,TRBD1,TGTGCCACCAGCAGAGAAGGGACAGGAACTGGGATTAGGCAGTATTTT,CATSREGTGTGIRQYF
TRBJ2-2,few,TRBV19,NA,TGTGCCGGACTCGCGAACACCGGGGAGCTGTTTTTT,CAGLANTGELFF
TRBJ2-7,NA,TRBV7-2,TRBD2,TGTGCCAGCAGCTTAGACGGAGTAGCGGGGGGTTTTTCCGAGCAGTACTTC,CASSLDGVAGGFSEQYF
TRBJ1-2,few,TRBV2,NA,TGTGCCAGCAGTGAAACGAGATCAGGCGATGGCTACACCTTC,CASSETRSGDGYTF
TRBJ2-7,NA,TRBV7-2,TRBD2,TGTGCCAGCACACCAGCTAGCGGGGGGGCCTACGAGCAGTACTTC,CASTPASGGAYEQYF
TRBJ2-1,NA,TRBV14,NA,TGTGCCAGCAGCCGAATAACCGGACAGACTATCAATGAGCAGTTCTTC,CASSRITGQTINEQFF
TRBJ1-4,NA,TRBV5-4,NA,TGTGCCAGCAGCTTGCCCGGGGGTGGCGAAAAACTGTTTTTT,CASSLPGGGEKLFF
TRBJ1-5,many,TRBV19,NA,TGTGCCAGTACCCCCAGGGCGGCCAACAATCAGCCCCAGCATTTT,CASTPRAANNQPQHF
TRBJ2-7,few,TRBV2,TRBD2,TGTGCCAGCAGTGGGACTAGCGGCTCCTACGAGCAGTACTTC,CASSGTSGSYEQYF
TRBJ1-5,few,TRBV7-2,NA,TGTGCCAGCAGCGTCCCCGGGGATCAGCCCCAGCATTTT,CASSVPGDQPQHF
TRBJ1-2,few,TRBV4-1,TRBD1,TGCGCCAGCAGCCAAGATCGGGGGACAGGGACCTATGGCTACACCTTC,CASSQDRGTGTYGYTF
TRBJ1-1,many,TRBV18,NA,TGTGCCAGCTCGTCCGTTGTTGACAGTCCCCCCGCTTTT,CASSSVVDSPPAF
TRBJ2-2,few,TRBV6-1,TRBD1,TGTGCCAGCAGAACGGGACAGGGGGCGTTCGGGGAGCTGTTTTTT,CASRTGQGAFGELFF
TRBJ1-6,few,TRBV19,NA,TGTGCCAGTAAGCAGACTTCTTCACCCCTCCACTTT,CASKQTSSPLHF
TRBJ2-2,NA,TRBV7-9,TRBD1,TGTGCCATCACAGGGGGTTCTTCGAGGACCGGGGAGCTGTTTTTT,CAITGGSSRTGELFF
TRBJ2-3,NA,TRBV5-1,TRBD2,TGCGCCAGCAGCCTAACGACTAGCGGGGGCCTAGGGGCAGATACGCAGTATTTT,CASSLTTSGGLGADTQYF
TRBJ2-5,few,TRBV5-1,NA,TGCGCCAGCAGCCTTCCCGCGGGTGGAGAGACCCAGTACTTC,CASSLPAGGETQYF
TRBJ1-4,few,TRBV5-1,TRBD1,TGCGCCAGCAGCTTAAGTCGGACAGGGGATGAAAAACTGTTTTTT,CASSLSRTGDEKLFF
TRBJ2-7,few,TRBV7-2,TRBD2,TGTGCCAGCAGCACCACGACTAGCGGGGGGCAAACTTTC,CASSTTTSGGQTF
TRBJ1-5,NA,TRBV19,NA,TGTGCCAGTAGTAGGCCCACACGGTATAGCAATCAGCCTCAGCATTTT,CASSRPTRYSNQPQHF
TRBJ1-2,once,TRBV6-5,TRBD1,TGTGCCAGCAGTCGAGGACAGGGTCATGGCTACACCTTC,CASSRGQGHGYTF
TRBJ1-1,few,TRBV28,TRBD1,TGTGCCAGCAGCCCCTGGACAGGCATGAACACTGAAGCTTTCTTT,CASSPWTGMNTEAFF
TRBJ2-1,NA,TRBV4-1,TRBD2,TGCGCCAGCAGCCAAGAAAAGGGACTAGCGGTCGATGAGCAGTTCTTC,CASSQEKGLAVDEQFF
TRBJ1-5,few,TRBV7-2,NA,TGTGCCAGCAGCTTATCTGGACAGACTAATCAGCCCCAGCATTTT,CASSLSGQTNQPQHF
TRBJ1-3,few,TRBV4-1,NA,TGCGCCAGCAGCCTGGGACATTCCTCTGGAAACACCATATATTTT,CASSLGHSSGNTIYF
TRBJ2-1,few,TRBV11-2,NA,TGTGCCAGCAGCCCTTGGGTAGGGGGGGATGAGCAGTTCTTC,CASSPWVGGDEQFF
TRBJ1-1,few,TRBV19,TRBD1,TGTGCCAGCTTGGGACAGGGGTTTAGCACTGAAGCTTTCTTT,CASLGQGFSTEAFF
TRBJ1-1,few,TRBV5-6,NA,TGTGCCAGCAGCTTGACCACCAGGGCTTCTAACACTGAAGCTTTCTTT,CASSLTTRASNTEAFF